Listed here are 21 T cell receptor beta chains from one sample, sequenced in a study of vaccination and CD4 T cells after COVID-19. These receptors' antigens are unknown. The treatment is: roughly ten-day PBMC culture with coronavirus spike peptide pools or control peptides (ViraFEST assay). Sequencing of DNA taken from cultured CD4+ T cells relied on the Oncomine TCR Beta short-read assay. Each CDR3 protein gets one entry after TCRdb re-called the PCR reads with MiXCR. The repertoire holds approximately 12,000 distinct CDR3 sequences, with roughly 62% as singletons. The sequencing sample was made of CD4+ T cells from blood, cultured in vitro. These receptors were collected from a human donor who had recovered from COVID-19.

The chain recombines TRBV15 with TRBJ1-5; D may be TRBD1 (5 bases). The CDR3 has 15 residues. Germline CDR1 reads LNHNV; CDR2 reads YYDKDF (reference sequence). V was clipped by 0 bases and J by 3 bases, with 9 bases between them. In nucleotides, the CDR3 is TGTGCCACCAGCAGAGAGGGACGGCACAATCAGCCCCAGCATTTT. Translation gives CATSREGRHNQPQHF.

V and J are TRBV20-1 and TRBJ1-4; D perhaps matches TRBD1 (5 bases). This CDR3 comprises 13 residues. Germline CDR1 and CDR2: DFQATT and SNEGSKA (reference sequence). Trimming cost V 4 bases and J 7 bases, with 13 bases left between them. The CDR3 nucleotides read TGCAGTGCTACCAGGCAGGGAGGTGAAAAACTGTTTTTT. Protein: CSATRQGGEKLFF.

The genes are TRBV2 and TRBJ1-2, with TRBD1 identical over 7 bases. This CDR3 region has 14 residues. CDR1 is SNHLY and CDR2 is FYNNEI in the germline V gene. V was clipped by 6 bases and J by 4 bases; unmatched bases: 8. The CDR3 reads CASRDRQGGYGYTF. The CDR3 nucleotides are TGTGCCAGCAGGGACCGACAGGGAGGCTATGGCTACACCTTC.

V gene TRBV2 combines with J gene TRBJ2-2; the D gene is possibly TRBD2 (5 bases). V gave up 2 bases and J gave up 5 bases, with 6 bases separating them. The CDR3 loop spans 13 amino acids. Germline CDR1 and CDR2: SNHLY and FYNNEI. The CDR3 sequence: CASSERGTGELFF. For the CDR3, the DNA is TGTGCCAGCAGTGAACGAGGGACCGGGGAGCTGTTTTTT.

The chain employs TRBV7-3 and TRBJ2-1, with TRBD1 as a possible D gene (5 bases). Germline loops: CDR1 SGHTA, CDR2 FQGTGA. This CDR3 contains 15 residues. V lost 1 base and J lost 0, with 7 bases in between. CDR3 region: CASSLRGGSYNEQFF. DNA of the CDR3: TGTGCCAGCAGCTTAAGGGGCGGCTCCTACAATGAGCAGTTCTTC.

This rearrangement joins TRBV5-1 to TRBJ1-6, with 10 bases that match TRBD1. V lost 4 bases, J lost 9 bases, and 10 bases stayed unmatched. The CDR3 extends over 16 amino acids. CDR1 is SGHRS, CDR2 YFSETQ, per germline. In DNA, the CDR3 is TGCGCCAGCAGCGAAGGACAGGGGGTAAGGGGTTCACCCCTCCACTTT. Residues: CASSEGQGVRGSPLHF.

The chain recombines TRBV6-5 with TRBJ2-5; 13 nucleotides line up with TRBD2. Germline CDR1 reads MNHEY; CDR2 reads SVGAGI. The CDR3 totals 18 residues. The V and J ends lost 2 bases and 4 bases, in that order; junction bases with no gene match: 10. CDR3 coding DNA: TGTGCCAGCAGTTACACAGGACTAGCGGGAGAAGGGTCAGAGACCCAGTACTTC. Residues: CASSYTGLAGEGSETQYF.

This clonotype turned up a few times. This chain connects TRBV20-1 to TRBJ1-2; TRBD1 matches at 9 bases. Losses at the gene ends were 6 bases for V and 4 bases for J; bases not matched to a gene: 12. The CDR3 spans 15 residues. The germline gives CDR1 DFQATT, CDR2 SNEGSKA (reference sequence). Here the CDR3 reads CSAPDRGSGSYGYTF. CDR3 nucleotide sequence: TGCAGTGCCCCGGACAGGGGAAGCGGGTCCTATGGCTACACCTTC.

The chain recombines TRBV30 with TRBJ2-1; 7 bases are a match to TRBD2. V trimming: 7 bases; J trimming: 4 bases; junction bases outside the gene matches: 7. Germline CDR1 GTSNPN, CDR2 SVGIG (reference sequence). The CDR3 extends over 13 amino acids. The CDR3: CAFSAGPYNEQFF. For the CDR3, the DNA is TGTGCCTTTTCAGCGGGACCTTACAATGAGCAGTTCTTC.

This clonotype has a handful of counts. The chain has TRBV6-1 and TRBJ2-3; D uncertain. The V end was cut by 8 bases, the J end by 2 bases, with 14 bases between. The CDR3 contains 14 residues. Germline assignment: CDR1 MNHNS and CDR2 SASEGT. The CDR3 DNA follows: TGTGCCAGCGGTCGGAGCGACTTCACAGATACGCAGTATTTT. This sequence encodes CASGRSDFTDTQYF.

This chain links TRBV10-3 with TRBJ1-5; D is ambiguous. The germline gives CDR1 ENHRY, CDR2 SYGVKD. There are 14 residues in the CDR3. Between the trimmed V and J ends, which lost 5 bases and 10 bases, there was a span of 18 bases. Written as DNA, the CDR3 is TGTGCCATCAGTCCCGACGGTCGAATCACCCCCCAGCATTTT. Protein sequence: CAISPDGRITPQHF.

The chain recombines TRBV7-8 with TRBJ2-3; 11 bases match TRBD2. Per the germline V gene, CDR1 is SGHVS and CDR2 is FQNEAQ. The CDR3 totals 16 residues. Trimming cost V 1 base and J 4 bases; bases outside gene matches: 4. CDR3 nucleotide sequence: TGTGCCAGCAGCTTAGGACTAGCGGGACTGTCAGATACGCAGTATTTT. Translated: CASSLGLAGLSDTQYF.

This rearrangement joins TRBV7-2 to TRBJ2-7, with D tentatively TRBD1 or TRBD2 (6 bases each). The CDR3 is made up of 15 amino acids. Germline values: CDR1 SGHTA, CDR2 FQGNSA. Trimming removed 5 bases at V and 4 bases at J, with 18 bases between. The CDR3 region has the DNA TGTGCCAGCAGCAGACCGGGACTCCAGGGGTACGAGCAGTACTTC. This encodes CASSRPGLQGYEQYF. Full variable domain (rest looked up from reference TRBV7-2 and TRBJ2-7): GAGVSQSPSNKVTEKGKDVELRCDPISGHTALYWYRQSLGQGLEFLIYFQGNSAPDKSGLPSDRFSAERTGGSVSTLTIQRTQQEDSAVYLCASSRPGLQGYEQYFGPGTRLTVT.

This sequence joins TRBV28 and TRBJ1-5, with D possibly being TRBD1 (6 bases). The CDR3 is made up of 15 amino acids. Trimming took off 3 bases at V and 5 bases at J, with 14 bases between the two ends. Germline values: CDR1 MDHEN, CDR2 SYDVKM. The CDR3 nucleotides are TGTGCCAGCAGTTTTATTAAGGGGGGCCATCAGCCCCAGCATTTT. Translating it yields CASSFIKGGHQPQHF.

This clonotype was counted between two and nine times. CDR3 region: CASSPDRGRRTDTQYF. In DNA form, the CDR3 reads TGTGCCAGCTCACCGGACAGGGGGCGTAGGACAGATACGCAGTATTTT. This chain connects TRBV18 to TRBJ2-3, with TRBD1 identical over 11 bases. The trim removed 3 bases at V and 3 bases at J, leaving 5 bases unmatched. Germline V gene data show CDR1 as KGHSH and CDR2 as LQKENI. The CDR3 has 16 residues.

The CDR3 loop is CASSGFSYTGELFF. The CDR3, as DNA: TGCGCCAGCAGCGGTTTTAGTTACACCGGGGAGCTGTTTTTT. The V and J genes are TRBV5-1 and TRBJ2-2; unclear D gene. Germline CDR1 SGHRS, CDR2 YFSETQ. The CDR3 contains 14 residues. V was cut by 4 bases and J by 3 bases, with 10 bases left in between.

This chain connects TRBV5-1 to TRBJ2-1; 9 nucleotides match TRBD2. With 5 bases clipped from V and 8 bases from J, the junction kept 11 bases outside the gene matches. The CDR3 runs 15 residues. The germline V gene encodes CDR1 SGHRS and CDR2 YFSETQ. CDR3 nucleotide sequence: TGCGCCAGCAGTAGCCTAGCGGGACCCATCCATGAGCAGTTCTTC. Protein product: CASSSLAGPIHEQFF.

This clonotype has only a few counts. CDR3 in DNA: TGCAGTGCTAGATTGAAGACATCCGGGACGGCGAATTCACCCCTCCACTTT. It specifies CSARLKTSGTANSPLHF. This chain joins TRBV20-1 and TRBJ1-6; tentative D call: TRBD1 (5 bases). Trimming cost V 2 bases and J 7 bases, with 21 bases left between them. Germline V CDR1 and CDR2: DFQATT, SNEGSKA (reference sequence). The CDR3 is 17 amino acids.

V usage is TRBV20-1 and J usage is TRBJ1-1; 7 bases are a match to TRBD1. V was clipped by 5 bases and J by 6 bases; unmatched bases: 15. The germline gives CDR1 DFQATT, CDR2 SNEGSKA (reference sequence). There are 15 residues in the CDR3. The CDR3 reads CSAPGGRQGPAEAFF. The CDR3 DNA reads as TGCAGTGCTCCCGGGGGACGACAGGGACCCGCTGAAGCTTTCTTT.

This chain links TRBV6-2 or TRBV6-3 with TRBJ2-5, with no clear D. Trimming pared 6 bases from V and 5 bases from J, leaving 22 bases between. The germline gives CDR1 MNHEY, CDR2 SVGEGT. The CDR3 runs to 16 residues. DNA for the CDR3: TGTGCCAGCAGCCCTCCCAAGACGACTCCCGTCGAGACCCAGTACTTC. Its protein is CASSPPKTTPVETQYF.

This chain connects TRBV7-9 to TRBJ2-1; D perhaps matches TRBD2 (5 bases). V lost 1 base to trimming and J lost 10 bases, with 14 bases between them. CDR1 is SEHNR, CDR2 FQNEAQ, per germline (reference sequence). The CDR3 consists of 14 residues. The CDR3 DNA is TGTGCCAGCAGCTTAGTAAGGACTCCCCGGGAGCAGTTCTTC. Protein: CASSLVRTPREQFF.